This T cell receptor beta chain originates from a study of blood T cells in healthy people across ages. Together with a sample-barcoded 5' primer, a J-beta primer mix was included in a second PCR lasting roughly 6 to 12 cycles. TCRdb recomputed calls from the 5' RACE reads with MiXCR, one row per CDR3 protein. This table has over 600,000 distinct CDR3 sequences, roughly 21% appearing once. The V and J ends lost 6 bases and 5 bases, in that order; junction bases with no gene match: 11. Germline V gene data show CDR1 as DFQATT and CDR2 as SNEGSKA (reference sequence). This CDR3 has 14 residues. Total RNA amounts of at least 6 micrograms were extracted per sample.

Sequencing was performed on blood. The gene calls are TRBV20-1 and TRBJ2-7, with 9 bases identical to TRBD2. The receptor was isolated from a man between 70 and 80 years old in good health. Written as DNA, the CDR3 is TGCAGTGCCGACCAGGGTGCGGGAGGGCACGAGCAGTACTTC. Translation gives CSADQGAGGHEQYF.